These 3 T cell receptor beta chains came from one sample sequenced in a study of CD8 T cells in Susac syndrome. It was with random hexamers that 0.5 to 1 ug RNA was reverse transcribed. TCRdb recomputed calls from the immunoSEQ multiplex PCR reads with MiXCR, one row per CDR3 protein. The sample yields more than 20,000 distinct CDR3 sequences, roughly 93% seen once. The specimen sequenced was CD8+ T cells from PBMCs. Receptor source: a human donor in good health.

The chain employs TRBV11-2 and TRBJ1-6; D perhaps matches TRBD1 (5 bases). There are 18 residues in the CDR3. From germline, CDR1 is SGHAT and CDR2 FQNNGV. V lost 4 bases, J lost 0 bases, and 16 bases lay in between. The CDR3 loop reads CASSSTGRELSYNSPLHF. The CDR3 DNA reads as TGTGCCAGCAGCTCCACGGGCAGGGAACTCTCCTATAATTCACCCCTCCACTTT.

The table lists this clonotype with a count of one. This chain's CDR3 is CASSGHGGLSGNTIYF. The CDR3 coding sequence is TGTGCCAGCAGTGGTCACGGGGGCCTCTCTGGAAACACCATATATTTT. V and J are TRBV6-4 and TRBJ1-3, with D possibly TRBD1 on 6 matching bases. The germline CDR1 and CDR2 sequences are MRHNA and SNTAGT. The V and J ends lost 4 bases and 0 bases respectively, with 13 bases between them. CDR3 length: 16 residues.

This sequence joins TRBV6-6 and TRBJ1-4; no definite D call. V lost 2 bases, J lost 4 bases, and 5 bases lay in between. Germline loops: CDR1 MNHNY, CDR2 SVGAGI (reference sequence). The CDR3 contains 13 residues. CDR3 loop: CASSYVNNEKLFF. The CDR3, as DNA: TGTGCCAGCAGTTACGTGAATAATGAAAAACTGTTTTTT.